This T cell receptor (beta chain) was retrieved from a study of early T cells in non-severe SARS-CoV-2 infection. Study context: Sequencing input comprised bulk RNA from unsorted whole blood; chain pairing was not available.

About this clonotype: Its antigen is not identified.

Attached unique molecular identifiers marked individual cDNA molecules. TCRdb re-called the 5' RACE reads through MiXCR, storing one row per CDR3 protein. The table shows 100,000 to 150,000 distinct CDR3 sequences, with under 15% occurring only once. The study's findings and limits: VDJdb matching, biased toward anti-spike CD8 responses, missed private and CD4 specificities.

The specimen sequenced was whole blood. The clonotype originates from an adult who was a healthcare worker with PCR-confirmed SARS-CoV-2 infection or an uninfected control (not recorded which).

The CDR3 here is CTSGRNTEAFF. The CDR3 region has the DNA TGCACCTCCGGGAGAAACACTGAAGCTTTCTTT. The chain links TRBV29-1 to TRBJ1-1; no firm D call. This CDR3 comprises 11 residues. Germline loops: CDR1 SQVTM, CDR2 ANQGSEA.